This T cell receptor beta chain was recorded in a study of T cell clonotyping in hematopoietic cell transplantation. Study overall: Cytoreduction preceded collection of pretransplant recipient samples.

This clone came up a few times. Its cognate antigen is unknown. The study, taken as a whole, reports: After transplant, recipient diversity fell while pathologically expanded clonotypes grew through day 180.

Time point defined: recipient sample about 28 days before transplant, after cytoreduction. Samples: about 28 days before transplant, then days 30, 100 and 180 after. V shed 0 bases and J shed 4 bases, with 16 bases lying between them. Germline CDR1 and CDR2: SGDLS and YYNGEE. CDR3 length: 17 amino acids. Profiled with immunoSEQ multiplex PCR; TCRdb holds only in-frame clones, not every one. The sample holds around 25,000 clones, over 60% seen once. The V gene is TRBV9, the J gene TRBJ2-2; tentatively, D is TRBD1 or TRBD2 (6 bases each). The material sequenced was peripheral blood mononuclear cells, taken before stem cell transplant. This sequence was found in a man between 50 and 59 years old with myelodysplastic syndrome. Some clones in this sample may be carry-over from other donors' samples. DNA for the CDR3: TGTGCCAGCAGCGTAGTCGGGGGCGGGACACGCACCGGGGAGCTGTTTTTT. As protein: CASSVVGGGTRTGELFF.